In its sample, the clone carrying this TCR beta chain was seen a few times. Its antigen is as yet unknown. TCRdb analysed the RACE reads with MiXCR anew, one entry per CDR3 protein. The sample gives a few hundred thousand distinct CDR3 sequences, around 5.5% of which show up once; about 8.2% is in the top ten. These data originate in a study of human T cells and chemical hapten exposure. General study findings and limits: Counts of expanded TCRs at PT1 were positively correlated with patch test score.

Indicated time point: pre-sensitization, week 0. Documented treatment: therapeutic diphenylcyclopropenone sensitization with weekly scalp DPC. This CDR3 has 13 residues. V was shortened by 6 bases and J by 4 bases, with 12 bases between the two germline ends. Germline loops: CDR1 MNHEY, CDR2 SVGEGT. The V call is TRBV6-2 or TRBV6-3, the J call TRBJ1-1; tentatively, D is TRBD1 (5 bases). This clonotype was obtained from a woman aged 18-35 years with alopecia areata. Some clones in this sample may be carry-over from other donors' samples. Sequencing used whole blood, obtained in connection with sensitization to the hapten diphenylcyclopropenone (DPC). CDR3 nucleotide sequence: TGTGCCAGCAGAGCCAGGGAGGGCACTGAAGCTTTCTTT. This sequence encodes CASRAREGTEAFF.